Presented here are 26 T cell receptor beta chains from one specimen sequenced in a study of OX40 agonist ivuxolimab in advanced cancers. Some clones are missing from TCRdb's copy, which holds only in-frame ones; the method was immunoSEQ multiplex PCR. The data contain about 76,000 clones, over 70% of them seen just once; the ten biggest clones take up around 7.2%. The sample was CD4+ or CD8+ T cells sorted from blood, taken in a trial of the OX40 agonist ivuxolimab. Receptors originate from an adult with an advanced solid tumor such as melanoma, head and neck, liver or kidney cancer.

This clone was counted between two and nine times. The chain uses TRBV4-3 and TRBJ1-5; 9 positions match TRBD1. V dropped 0 bases and J dropped 10; count of bases not matched to a gene: 7. The CDR3 spans 15 residues. Germline V gives CDR1 LGHNA, CDR2 YSLEER. The CDR3 DNA is TGCGCCAGCAGCCAAGATCCGACAGGGGGAGGCCCCCAGCATTTT. Residues: CASSQDPTGGGPQHF.

The rearrangement joins TRBV29-1 to TRBJ1-1; TRBD1 matches 7 bases. Germline V gene sequence: CDR1 SQVTM, CDR2 ANQGSEA. Trimming removed 7 bases from V and 0 bases from J; junction bases left unmatched: 5. The CDR3 extends over 13 amino acids. CDR3 nucleotide sequence: TGCAGCGCCGGGACAGTCATGAACACTGAAGCTTTCTTT. It codes for CSAGTVMNTEAFF.

The chain uses TRBV5-1 and TRBJ2-1, with 15 positions matching TRBD2. J was trimmed by 4 bases and V by 4 bases; bases with no gene match: 12. CDR3 length: 19 residues. CDR1 SGHRS and CDR2 YFSETQ come from the germline V gene. CDR3 nucleotides: TGCGCCAGCAGCCTCGGACTAGCGGGAGGGCCCGGGGGGTACAATGAGCAGTTCTTC. It encodes CASSLGLAGGPGGYNEQFF.

This sequence joins TRBV6-5 and TRBJ2-5, with 7 nucleotides matching TRBD1. The J segment lost 7 bases and the V segment lost 2 bases, leaving 10 bases of the junction unmatched. The CDR3 spans 15 residues. Germline V gives CDR1 MNHEY, CDR2 SVGAGI. CDR3 protein: CASSYGGQMVGTQYF. Here the CDR3 DNA reads TGTGCCAGCAGTTACGGGGGACAGATGGTCGGGACCCAGTACTTC.

This clone was observed once. CDR3 sequence (DNA): TGTGCCAGTGGAAGACAGACCTACGAGCAGTACTTC. It encodes CASGRQTYEQYF. The chain couples TRBV2 to TRBJ2-7, with a weak D call TRBD1 (5 bases). The CDR3 consists of 12 residues. Per germline, CDR1 SNHLY and CDR2 FYNNEI. V was cut by 9 bases and J by 2 bases, with 11 bases left in between.

This clone was picked up one time. The chain has TRBV14 and TRBJ2-3; 7 nucleotides align to TRBD2. The V and J ends lost 2 bases and 3 bases, in that order; junction bases with no gene match: 11. This CDR3 comprises 17 residues. Germline lookup yields CDR1 SGHDN and CDR2 FVKESK. CDR3 nucleotide sequence: TGTGCCAGCAGCCAAATCCGGGCGGGAGTTTGGACAGATACGCAGTATTTT. This sequence encodes CASSQIRAGVWTDTQYF.

This clone is a singleton in its sample. V and J are TRBV10-3 and TRBJ1-1; a weak D match, TRBD1 (5 bases). Trimming removed 6 bases at V and 0 bases at J, with 11 bases between. This CDR3 contains 14 residues. The germline CDR1 and CDR2 sequences are ENHRY and SYGVKD. The CDR3 region is CAIRLGGMNTEAFF. The CDR3 nucleotides are TGTGCCATCAGGCTCGGGGGGATGAACACTGAAGCTTTCTTT.

The DNA for the CDR3 is TGTGCCAGTAGTATAGAACGGGGCCACTATGGCTACACCTTC. This codes for CASSIERGHYGYTF. This chain links TRBV19 with TRBJ1-2; D possibly corresponds to TRBD1 (5 bases). V shed 0 bases and J shed 3 bases, with 8 bases lying between them. Germline V CDR1 and CDR2: LNHDA, SQIVND (reference sequence). The CDR3 has 14 residues.

The rearrangement joins TRBV5-4 to TRBJ1-1; D call uncertain. Germline-derived CDR1 and CDR2 are SGHNT and YYREEE (reference sequence). V lost 0 bases to trimming and J lost 1 base, with 10 bases between them. The CDR3 totals 15 residues. DNA for the CDR3: TGTGCCAGCAGCTTGGAATTGGGCTGGAACACTGAAGCTTTCTTT. It translates to CASSLELGWNTEAFF.

This clone turned up a few times. The V call is TRBV10-3, the J call TRBJ2-1; 10 bases are a match to TRBD1. Germline CDR1 is ENHRY and CDR2 is SYGVKD. The V segment lost 5 bases and the J segment 7 bases; nucleotides outside the gene matches: 2. The CDR3 runs to 13 residues. CDR3 sequence (DNA): TGTGCCATCAGTCGGACAGGGGGAAATGAGCAGTTCTTC. It is translated as CAISRTGGNEQFF.

The chain uses TRBV5-6 and TRBJ2-7, with 8 nucleotides matching TRBD2. V lost 6 bases and J lost 9; bases outside the gene matches: 14. The CDR3 is made up of 14 amino acids. Per the germline V gene, CDR1 is SGHDT and CDR2 is YYEEEE. CDR3 loop: CASTHRGGMGGQYF. The DNA of the CDR3 is TGTGCCAGCACCCACCGGGGGGGTATGGGCGGGCAGTACTTC.

This sequence joins TRBV28 and TRBJ1-3; D possibly corresponds to TRBD1 (5 bases). Trimming took 0 bases from V and 4 from J, leaving 10 bases between them. Germline loops: CDR1 MDHEN, CDR2 SYDVKM. This CDR3 contains 15 residues. The CDR3 loop reads CASSLWQGKGNTIYF. The CDR3 bases are TGTGCCAGCAGTTTATGGCAGGGCAAAGGAAACACCATATATTTT.

The J gene is TRBJ1-5, the V gene TRBV6-5; D possibly corresponds to TRBD1 (5 bases). The CDR3 loop spans 15 amino acids. CDR1 and CDR2 (germline): MNHEY, SVGAGI. V lost 5 bases and J 1 base, leaving 12 bases between the germline ends. CDR3 in DNA: TGTGCCAGCAGTCCGCCGGGGGGAAGCAATCAGCCCCAGCATTTT. It encodes CASSPPGGSNQPQHF.

The gene calls are TRBV11-1 and TRBJ2-1; D is perhaps TRBD1 or TRBD2 (5 bases each). Germline-derived CDR1 and CDR2 are SGHAT and FQDESV (reference sequence). This CDR3 region has 14 residues. V was shortened by 0 bases and J by 7 bases, with 10 bases between the two germline ends. The CDR3 DNA follows: TGTGCCAGCAGCTTAGCGGGGACGGCTAATGAGCAGTTCTTC. It translates to CASSLAGTANEQFF.

The V call is TRBV5-4, the J call TRBJ1-1; weak D call: TRBD1 (6 bases). In germline, CDR1 is SGHNT, CDR2 YYREEE (reference sequence). Trimming pared 2 bases from V and 10 bases from J, leaving 15 bases between. The CDR3 is 13 residues long. The DNA of the CDR3 is TGTGCCAGCAGCTTCGGGGGCGGGGGAATAGCTTTCTTT. As protein: CASSFGGGGIAFF.

This sequence joins TRBV19 and TRBJ2-7; D is perhaps TRBD1 (6 bases). V dropped 1 base and J dropped 2 bases, with 12 bases sitting between them. Germline V gene sequence: CDR1 LNHDA, CDR2 SQIVND (reference sequence). The CDR3 extends over 15 amino acids. Here the CDR3 reads CASSIGTASTYEQYF. DNA for the CDR3: TGTGCCAGTAGTATAGGGACAGCGTCAACCTACGAGCAGTACTTC.

This sequence joins TRBV4-1 and TRBJ2-1; 9 bases align to TRBD2. V shed 1 base and J 0 bases; nucleotides not matched to a gene: 16. Germline V lookup: CDR1 MGHRA, CDR2 YSYEKL. This CDR3 is 21 amino acids long. The CDR3, as DNA: TGCGCCAGCAGCCAAGCACCGCTGGCGGGAGGGCCGTTGGGCTCCTACAATGAGCAGTTCTTC. Encoded protein: CASSQAPLAGGPLGSYNEQFF.

With regard to this clone: This may arise from a read error, as a much more abundant clone is one base away. J is TRBJ1-2 and V is TRBV7-9; D is perhaps TRBD1 (6 bases). CDR1 is SEHNR, CDR2 FQNEAQ, per germline (reference sequence). This CDR3 has 15 amino acids. The CDR3 loop reads CASSEGQAGAYDYTF. DNA of the CDR3: TGTGCCAGCAGCGAGGGACAAGCTGGGGCCTATGACTACACCTTC.

The V gene is TRBV5-6, the J gene TRBJ2-7; weak D call: TRBD1 (5 bases). This CDR3 spans 14 amino acids. V shed 1 base and J shed 6 bases, with 14 bases lying between them. Per germline, CDR1 SGHDT and CDR2 YYEEEE. CDR3 coding DNA: TGTGCCAGCAGCTTGCGCGGATTCACAGGCGAGCAGTACTTC. It yields the protein CASSLRGFTGEQYF.

The chain has TRBV19 and TRBJ1-5; perhaps TRBD1 as D (6 bases). Between the trimmed V and J ends, which lost 6 bases and 4 bases, there was a span of 7 bases. The CDR3 totals 12 residues. Germline CDR1 and CDR2: LNHDA and SQIVND (reference sequence). In DNA, the CDR3 is TGTGCCAGTAGACAGGGTAATCAGCCCCAGCATTTT. Translation: CASRQGNQPQHF.

This chain joins TRBV2 and TRBJ1-3; no firm D call. The CDR3 has 15 amino acids. Trimming cost V 5 bases and J 0 bases, with 11 bases left between them. Germline-derived CDR1 and CDR2 are SNHLY and FYNNEI. The CDR3 spells CASSLDRVSGNTIYF. DNA of the CDR3: TGTGCCAGCAGTTTGGATAGGGTCTCTGGAAACACCATATATTTT.

The chain carries TRBV5-4 and TRBJ2-5, with D tentatively TRBD1 (6 bases). Judging by the DNA end, TRBJ2-7 fits better; the J call may be wrong. The CDR3 length is 13 residues. Germline V gene data show CDR1 as SGHNT and CDR2 as YYREEE (reference sequence). Written as DNA, the CDR3 is TGTGCCAGCAGCGGGGACAATTCCTACGAGCAGTACTTC. Translated: CASSGDNSYEQYF.

Written as DNA, the CDR3 is TGTGCCAGCAGTGAGGGCCCCAGGCCTCGGACTGAAGCTTTCTTT. Encoded protein: CASSEGPRPRTEAFF. This chain connects TRBV6-1 to TRBJ1-1; no firm D call. Looked up from germline, CDR1 is MNHNS and CDR2 is SASEGT. This CDR3 has 15 residues. Trimming removed 3 bases from V and 5 bases from J, with 16 bases in between.

The chain combines TRBV27 with TRBJ1-3; perhaps TRBD1 as D (6 bases). Germline V gene sequence: CDR1 MNHEY, CDR2 SMNVEV (reference sequence). V was cut by 2 bases and J by 4 bases, with 9 bases left in between. The CDR3 loop spans 14 amino acids. CDR3 coding DNA: TGTGCCAGCAGTTTAATGAGGGGGGGAAACACCATATATTTT. Residues: CASSLMRGGNTIYF.

The chain combines TRBV5-1 with TRBJ1-4, with D unclear. Germline-derived CDR1 and CDR2 are SGHRS and YFSETQ. V lost 1 base and J lost 0, with 7 bases in between. CDR3 size: 15 residues. The CDR3 reads CASSLNSPTNEKLFF. The CDR3 nucleotides read TGCGCCAGCAGCTTGAACAGCCCAACTAATGAAAAACTGTTTTTT.

The chain uses TRBV5-8 and TRBJ2-2; D is ambiguous. With 2 bases removed from V and 0 bases from J, the gap between germline ends came to 11 bases. Germline CDR1 is SGHTS and CDR2 is YDEGEE. The CDR3 runs 16 residues. The CDR3: CASSFERLANTGELFF. The CDR3 coding sequence is TGTGCCAGCAGCTTTGAACGGCTCGCGAACACCGGGGAGCTGTTTTTT.